Shown below are 3 T cell receptor beta chains from a single sample sequenced in a study of a mutant IDH1 vaccine in newly diagnosed glioma. Generated by immunoSEQ multiplex PCR, the TCRdb table keeps only in-frame clones and is missing some. The profile shows 55,000 to 70,000 clones, roughly 78% of them singletons. The sample's time point: baseline, week 1 (first vaccination visit). The treatment denotes: pre-vaccination baseline after standard-of-care therapy. This specimen consisted of PBMCs, obtained from a glioma patient treated with radiotherapy, temozolomide or both. Receptor source: a man aged 45-65 years with glioma.

V gene TRBV29-1 combines with J gene TRBJ2-7; D is perhaps TRBD1 (8 bases). This CDR3 spans 14 amino acids. Germline V gene lookup returns CDR1 SQVTM and CDR2 ANQGSEA. Trimming cost V 7 bases and J 5 bases, with 21 bases left between them. The CDR3 nucleotides read TGCAGCGCCGGAGGATGGACAGGGAGGGACGAGCAGTACTTC. This translates into CSAGGWTGRDEQYF.

The chain uses TRBV19 and TRBJ1-1, with D possibly matching TRBD1 (6 bases). V was pared by 7 bases and J by 4 bases, with 22 bases between. This CDR3 contains 16 residues. CDR1 is LNHDA and CDR2 is SQIVND in the germline V gene (reference sequence). The CDR3 reads CASTTGPGEPSTEAFF. The CDR3 DNA reads as TGTGCCAGTACCACGGGCCCAGGGGAACCCAGCACTGAAGCTTTCTTT. The variable domain in full, with the rest retrieved from reference TRBV19 and TRBJ1-1, is DGGITQSPKYLFRKEGQNVTLSCEQNLNHDAMYWYRQDPGQGLRLIYYSQIVNDFQKGDIAEGYSVSREKKESFPLTVTSAQKNPTAFYLCASTTGPGEPSTEAFFGQGTRLTVV.

The V gene is TRBV2, the J gene TRBJ2-6, with D unclear. CDR1 is SNHLY, CDR2 FYNNEI, per germline. V lost 4 bases, J lost 0 bases, and 10 bases lay in between. The CDR3 runs to 16 residues. CDR3 sequence (DNA): TGTGCCAGCAGTGTTACCCCGAGCTCTGGGGCCAACGTCCTGACTTTC. Its protein is CASSVTPSSGANVLTF.